The rows below give T cell receptor beta chains drawn from one sample of a study of T cells in Graves' hyperthyroidism and ophthalmopathy. TCRdb re-analysed the multiplex PCR reads in MiXCR, keeping a single row per CDR3 protein. This table holds 700,000 to 950,000 distinct CDR3 sequences, around a third found once. The sample was blood. The receptor source for this set is a woman aged 40 to 50 with Graves' hyperthyroidism. Each CDR3 is given with its conserved first and last residue. The D gene is left open where the match is weak. Not every row has a clone size; where given, it reads once, few, many or a size class.

D gene	J gene	V gene	clone size	CDR3 protein	CDR3 DNA
TRBD1	TRBJ1-2	TRBV5-1	.	CASRLPGQGDYGYTF	TGTGCCAGCAGACTTCCGGGACAGGGGGACTATGGCTACACCTTC
.	TRBJ1-2	TRBV29-1	.	CSAQRALHGYTF	TGCAGCGCCCAGAGGGCTCTCCATGGCTACACCTTC
.	TRBJ2-5	TRBV6-5	.	CASSRSRESPFRETQYF	TGTGCCAGCAGTAGAAGTCGCGAGTCCCCCTTTCGAGAGACCCAGTACTTC
.	TRBJ1-4	TRBV12-3/TRBV12-4	.	CASSPNPWLGEKLFF	TGTGCCAGCAGTCCTAACCCATGGTTGGGGGAAAAACTGTTTTTT
.	TRBJ1-1	TRBV10-3	many	CAINSQGAEAFF	TGTGCCATCAATTCACAGGGCGCTGAAGCTTTCTTT
.	TRBJ1-5	TRBV20-1	.	CSARQRQGPQHF	TGCAGTGCTAGACAGAGGCAAGGGCCCCAGCATTTT
.	TRBJ1-3	TRBV20-1	many	CSDPRDYSGNTIYF	TGCAGTGACCCTAGGGATTACTCTGGAAACACCATATATTTT
.	TRBJ1-3	TRBV7-9	.	CASSAGVGNTIYF	TGTGCCAGCAGCGCAGGGGTCGGAAACACCATATATTTT
TRBD2	TRBJ2-1	TRBV5-5	.	CASSWTSGGEQFF	TGTGCCAGCAGCTGGACTAGCGGGGGGGAGCAGTTCTTC
.	TRBJ2-7	TRBV15	once	CATSSPDSGREQYF	TGTGCCACCAGCAGCCCAGACAGTGGTCGCGAGCAGTACTTC
.	TRBJ2-7	TRBV7-9	.	CASSSSGTSNHEQYF	TGTGCCAGCAGCTCTTCCGGGACTTCGAACCACGAGCAGTACTTC
TRBD1	TRBJ1-1	TRBV6-4	many	CASKLTGDGAEAFF	TGTGCCAGCAAGCTAACAGGGGACGGAGCTGAAGCTTTCTTT
TRBD1	TRBJ1-1	TRBV5-1	many	CASSLGDRENTEAFF	TGTGCCAGCAGCTTGGGGGACAGGGAGAACACTGAAGCTTTCTTT
.	TRBJ1-3	TRBV7-2	many	CASSSTLQGNTIYF	TGTGCCAGCAGCTCGACGCTACAGGGAAACACCATATATTTT
.	TRBJ1-1	TRBV24-1	few	CATKAGGGTEAFF	TGTGCCACCAAGGCGGGAGGGGGAACTGAAGCTTTCTTT
.	TRBJ1-5	TRBV7-9	few	CASSAVEVSNQPQHF	TGTGCCAGCAGCGCGGTGGAGGTTAGCAATCAGCCCCAGCATTTT
.	TRBJ1-6	TRBV7-8	.	CASSLIGGPARDSSPPHF	TGTGCCAGCAGCTTAATTGGGGGGCCAGCAAGAGATTCTTCACCCCCCCACTTT
.	TRBJ1-1	TRBV5-1	few	CASSESTDTEAFF	TGCGCCAGCAGCGAAAGCACGGACACTGAAGCTTTCTTT
.	TRBJ2-5	TRBV2	many	CASSGGGGVQETQYF	TGTGCCAGCAGTGGAGGGGGAGGGGTACAAGAGACCCAGTACTTC
TRBD1	TRBJ2-5	TRBV15	few	CATRQGAIQETQYF	TGTGCCACCCGACAGGGGGCTATTCAAGAGACCCAGTACTTC
.	TRBJ1-5	TRBV4-1	few	CASSQDLSNQPQHF	TGCGCCAGCAGCCAAGATCTTAGCAATCAGCCCCAGCATTTT
TRBD1	TRBJ1-2	TRBV6-6	many	CASSTGQGYGYTF	TGTGCCAGCAGCACCGGACAGGGTTATGGCTACACCTTC
.	TRBJ1-1	TRBV11-2	many	CASSLDPFGTEAFF	TGTGCCAGCAGCTTAGACCCCTTCGGCACTGAAGCTTTCTTT
TRBD2	TRBJ2-5	TRBV27	.	CASSLSLGRGETQYF	TGTGCCAGCAGTTTATCGTTGGGGAGGGGAGAGACCCAGTACTTC
.	TRBJ2-7	TRBV20-1	many	CSARDIAKVLSYEQYF	TGCAGTGCTAGAGATATTGCGAAGGTTCTGTCCTACGAGCAGTACTTC
.	TRBJ2-1	TRBV19	.	CASSSRGGGPGGYNEQFF	TGTGCCAGTAGTAGCAGGGGTGGGGGGCCCGGAGGCTACAATGAGCAGTTCTTC
TRBD2	TRBJ2-7	TRBV19	many	CASSIDGTGGYEQYF	TGTGCCAGTAGTATAGACGGGACGGGGGGCTACGAGCAGTACTTC
.	TRBJ1-3	TRBV4-3	few	CASSHQTVGGSVRNTIYF	TGCGCCAGCAGCCACCAGACAGTCGGCGGAAGCGTCCGAAACACCATATATTTT
TRBD2	TRBJ2-3	TRBV10-3	.	CAIHTSGSTDTQYF	TGTGCCATCCATACTAGCGGGAGTACAGATACGCAGTATTTT
.	TRBJ2-7	TRBV5-1	.	CASRSGPGSYKQYF	TGCGCCAGTAGGAGCGGTCCGGGCTCCTACAAGCAGTACTTC
.	TRBJ2-7	TRBV7-6	.	CASHLLGRYEQYF	TGTGCCAGCCACTTACTTGGACGGTACGAGCAGTACTTC
TRBD2	TRBJ2-2	TRBV4-3	few	CASSQAGGHTGELFF	TGCGCCAGCAGCCAAGCGGGAGGGCACACCGGGGAGCTGTTTTTT
TRBD2	TRBJ2-2	TRBV7-3	few	CASSLRLAGDTGELFF	TGTGCCAGCAGCTTAAGACTAGCGGGGGACACCGGGGAGCTGTTTTTT
TRBD2	TRBJ2-5	TRBV7-8	many	CASSLGRGGHETQYF	TGTGCCAGCAGCTTAGGGCGGGGGGGCCACGAGACCCAGTACTTC
TRBD1	TRBJ1-4	TRBV28	.	CASSLSGTVEKLFF	TGTGCCAGCAGTTTGTCGGGGACAGTCGAAAAACTGTTTTTT